A selection of T cell receptor beta chains follows, all from one sample in a study of identifying expanded T cells in peripheral blood. Repertoires were generated with immunoSEQ multiplex PCR, while TCRdb's copy carries only in-frame clones and drops some. The profile shows more than 90,000 clones, around 90% of them singletons. Sequencing was done on a sample of blood. Source of these receptors: a person aged 18 to 70 in good health. Both conserved end residues are part of each CDR3. A D gene is named only where the DNA matches it firmly. A row's size may be missing; if present it is once, few, many or a size class.

clone size: few; D gene: -; V gene: TRBV6-5; J gene: TRBJ2-2; CDR3 protein: CASSYYGENTGELFF; CDR3 DNA: TGTGCCAGCAGTTACTACGGGGAGAACACCGGGGAGCTGTTTTTT
clone size: -; D gene: -; V gene: TRBV5-6; J gene: TRBJ1-1; CDR3 protein: CASSLGSGTEAFF; CDR3 DNA: TGTGCCAGCAGCTTGGGTTCCGGCACTGAAGCTTTCTTT
clone size: -; D gene: -; V gene: TRBV10-3; J gene: TRBJ2-6; CDR3 protein: CAISDRGGSGANVLTF; CDR3 DNA: TGTGCCATCAGTGACCGCGGTGGCTCTGGGGCCAACGTCCTGACTTTC
clone size: -; D gene: -; V gene: TRBV7-2; J gene: TRBJ2-7; CDR3 protein: CASSSAYEQYF; CDR3 DNA: TGTGCCAGCAGCTCGGCGTACGAGCAGTACTTC
clone size: -; D gene: -; V gene: TRBV6-1; J gene: TRBJ1-1; CDR3 protein: CASSGPGLLWTEAFF; CDR3 DNA: TGTGCCAGCAGTGGTCCCGGGTTGTTGTGGACTGAAGCTTTCTTT
clone size: -; D gene: TRBD1; V gene: TRBV28; J gene: TRBJ1-6; CDR3 protein: CASSLPGQIYNSPLHF; CDR3 DNA: TGTGCCAGCAGTTTACCGGGACAGATTTATAATTCACCCCTCCACTTT
clone size: few; D gene: -; V gene: TRBV7-8; J gene: TRBJ2-4; CDR3 protein: CASSLGSGQGMYF; CDR3 DNA: TGTGCCAGCAGCTTAGGGAGCGGGCAGGGGATGTACTTC
clone size: -; D gene: -; V gene: TRBV6-4; J gene: TRBJ2-7; CDR3 protein: CASTMWEGAVYYEQYF; CDR3 DNA: TGTGCCAGCACCATGTGGGAGGGGGCCGTTTACTACGAGCAGTACTTC
clone size: -; D gene: TRBD1; V gene: TRBV9; J gene: TRBJ2-2; CDR3 protein: CASSGTGWAGELFF; CDR3 DNA: TGTGCCAGCAGCGGGACAGGGTGGGCCGGGGAGCTGTTTTTT
clone size: -; D gene: -; V gene: TRBV19; J gene: TRBJ2-7; CDR3 protein: CASSIGGTPSAEQYF; CDR3 DNA: TGTGCCAGTAGTATAGGGGGGACCCCATCGGCCGAGCAGTACTTC
clone size: -; D gene: -; V gene: TRBV29-1; J gene: TRBJ1-2; CDR3 protein: CSVGGGADFYGYTF; CDR3 DNA: TGCAGCGTGGGAGGAGGGGCGGATTTCTATGGCTACACCTTC
clone size: -; D gene: TRBD2; V gene: TRBV5-4; J gene: TRBJ2-3; CDR3 protein: CATRGVLSTDTQYF; CDR3 DNA: TGTGCCACCCGGGGGGTCCTGAGCACAGATACGCAGTATTTT
clone size: -; D gene: TRBD2; V gene: TRBV2; J gene: TRBJ2-1; CDR3 protein: CASSERGTSGSEQFF; CDR3 DNA: TGTGCCAGCAGTGAAAGGGGTACTAGCGGGAGCGAGCAGTTCTTC
clone size: -; D gene: -; V gene: TRBV4-3; J gene: TRBJ2-3; CDR3 protein: CAHHNGRTDTQYF; CDR3 DNA: TGCGCCCACCATAACGGGCGGACAGATACGCAGTATTTT
clone size: -; D gene: -; V gene: TRBV4-3; J gene: TRBJ2-3; CDR3 protein: CASSQVAGGGHRDTQYF; CDR3 DNA: TGCGCCAGCAGCCAAGTGGCCGGCGGGGGCCACAGAGATACGCAGTATTTT
clone size: few; D gene: -; V gene: TRBV6-1; J gene: TRBJ2-7; CDR3 protein: CASRHSYEQYF; CDR3 DNA: TGTGCCAGCCGGCACAGCTACGAGCAGTACTTC
clone size: -; D gene: TRBD1; V gene: TRBV5-5; J gene: TRBJ1-5; CDR3 protein: CASSITGTGGTQPQHF; CDR3 DNA: TGTGCCAGCAGCATAACTGGGACAGGGGGCACTCAGCCCCAGCATTTT
clone size: -; D gene: TRBD2; V gene: TRBV5-6; J gene: TRBJ2-5; CDR3 protein: CASSVLAGGQETQYF; CDR3 DNA: TGTGCCAGCAGCGTACTAGCGGGGGGGCAAGAGACCCAGTACTTC
clone size: -; D gene: -; V gene: TRBV18; J gene: TRBJ2-1; CDR3 protein: CASSPRQDLYNEQFF; CDR3 DNA: TGTGCCAGCTCACCCCGACAGGATCTCTACAATGAGCAGTTCTTC
clone size: -; D gene: -; V gene: TRBV18; J gene: TRBJ2-3; CDR3 protein: CASSPLDRPPSTDTQYF; CDR3 DNA: TGTGCCAGCTCACCACTGGACAGACCTCCTAGCACAGATACGCAGTATTTT
clone size: once; D gene: -; V gene: TRBV7-6; J gene: TRBJ1-1; CDR3 protein: CASSLLGATEAFF; CDR3 DNA: TGTGCCAGCAGCTTGTTGGGGGCCACTGAAGCTTTCTTT
clone size: -; D gene: -; V gene: TRBV18; J gene: TRBJ2-7; CDR3 protein: CASSPAAVYEQYF; CDR3 DNA: TGTGCCAGCTCACCGGCGGCAGTCTACGAGCAGTACTTC
clone size: -; D gene: TRBD1; V gene: TRBV28; J gene: TRBJ2-4; CDR3 protein: CASSSQDRGLGAKNIQYF; CDR3 DNA: TGTGCCAGCAGTTCCCAGGACAGGGGGCTGGGAGCCAAAAACATTCAGTACTTC
clone size: once; D gene: TRBD2; V gene: TRBV7-9; J gene: TRBJ2-5; CDR3 protein: CASSFSGGFQETQYF; CDR3 DNA: TGTGCCAGCAGTTTTAGCGGGGGGTTCCAAGAGACCCAGTACTTC
clone size: -; D gene: -; V gene: TRBV4-3; J gene: TRBJ2-3; CDR3 protein: CASSQDRAGSTDTQYF; CDR3 DNA: TGCGCCAGCAGCCAAGATAGGGCGGGGAGCACAGATACGCAGTATTTT
clone size: -; D gene: -; V gene: TRBV7-7; J gene: TRBJ2-5; CDR3 protein: CASSYGAGEETQYF; CDR3 DNA: TGTGCCAGCAGCTACGGGGCAGGGGAAGAGACCCAGTACTTC
clone size: -; D gene: -; V gene: TRBV5-4; J gene: TRBJ2-2; CDR3 protein: CASSLRVGEPGELFF; CDR3 DNA: TGTGCCAGCAGCTTAAGGGTGGGGGAACCCGGGGAGCTGTTTTTT
clone size: few; D gene: TRBD1; V gene: TRBV6-1; J gene: TRBJ2-4; CDR3 protein: CASSEDRQGIQYF; CDR3 DNA: TGTGCCAGCAGTGAGGACAGGCAAGGCATTCAGTACTTC
clone size: -; D gene: -; V gene: TRBV7-8; J gene: TRBJ1-5; CDR3 protein: CASSLEQGIYQPQHF; CDR3 DNA: TGTGCCAGCAGCTTAGAACAGGGAATCTATCAGCCCCAGCATTTT
clone size: -; D gene: -; V gene: TRBV2; J gene: TRBJ1-4; CDR3 protein: CASRTDWDNINEKLFF; CDR3 DNA: TGTGCCAGCAGGACCGATTGGGACAACATCAATGAAAAACTGTTTTTT
clone size: -; D gene: TRBD1; V gene: TRBV19; J gene: TRBJ1-2; CDR3 protein: CASSMGDRILYGYTF; CDR3 DNA: TGTGCCAGTAGTATGGGGGACAGGATTTTATATGGCTACACCTTC
clone size: -; D gene: -; V gene: TRBV5-6; J gene: TRBJ2-2; CDR3 protein: CASSLAAAGWNTGELFF; CDR3 DNA: TGTGCCAGCAGCTTGGCCGCCGCGGGGTGGAACACCGGGGAGCTGTTTTTT
clone size: -; D gene: -; V gene: TRBV28; J gene: TRBJ2-7; CDR3 protein: CASSFGRVLNEQYF; CDR3 DNA: TGTGCCAGCAGTTTCGGCAGGGTCCTAAACGAGCAGTACTTC